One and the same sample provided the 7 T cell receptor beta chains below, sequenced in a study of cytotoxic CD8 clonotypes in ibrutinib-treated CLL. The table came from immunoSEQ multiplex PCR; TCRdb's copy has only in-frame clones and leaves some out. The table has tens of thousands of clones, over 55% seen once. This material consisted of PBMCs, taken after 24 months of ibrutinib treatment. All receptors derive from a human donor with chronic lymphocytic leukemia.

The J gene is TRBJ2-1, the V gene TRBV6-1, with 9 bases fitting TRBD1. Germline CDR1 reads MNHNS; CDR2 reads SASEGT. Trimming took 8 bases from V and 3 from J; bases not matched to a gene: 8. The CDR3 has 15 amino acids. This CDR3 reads CASAPGQGSYNEQFF. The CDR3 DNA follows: TGTGCCAGCGCTCCGGGACAGGGAAGCTACAATGAGCAGTTCTTC.

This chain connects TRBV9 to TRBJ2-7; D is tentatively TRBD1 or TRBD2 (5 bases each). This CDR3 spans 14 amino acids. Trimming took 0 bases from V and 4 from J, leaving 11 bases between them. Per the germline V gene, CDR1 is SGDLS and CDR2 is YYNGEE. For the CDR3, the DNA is TGTGCCAGCAGCGTAGGGGGAGAGGGGTACGAGCAGTACTTC. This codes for CASSVGGEGYEQYF.

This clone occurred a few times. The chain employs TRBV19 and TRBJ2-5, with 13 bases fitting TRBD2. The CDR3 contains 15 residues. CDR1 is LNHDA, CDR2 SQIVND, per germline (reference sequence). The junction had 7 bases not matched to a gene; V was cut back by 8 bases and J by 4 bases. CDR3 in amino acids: CASRLAGGTTETQYF. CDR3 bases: TGTGCCAGTCGACTAGCGGGGGGTACAACAGAGACCCAGTACTTC.

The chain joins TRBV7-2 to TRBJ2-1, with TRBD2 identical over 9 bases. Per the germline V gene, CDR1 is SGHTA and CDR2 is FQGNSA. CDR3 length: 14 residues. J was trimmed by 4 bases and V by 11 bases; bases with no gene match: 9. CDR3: CACNLAGAYNEQFF. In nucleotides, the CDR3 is TGTGCCTGCAACTTAGCGGGGGCTTACAATGAGCAGTTCTTC.

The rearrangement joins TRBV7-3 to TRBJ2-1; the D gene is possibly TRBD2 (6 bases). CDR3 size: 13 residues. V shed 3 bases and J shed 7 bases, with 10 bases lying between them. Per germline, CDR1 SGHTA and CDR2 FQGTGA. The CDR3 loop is CASSLEGTNEQFF. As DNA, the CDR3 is TGTGCCAGCAGCTTGGAGGGGACGAATGAGCAGTTCTTC.

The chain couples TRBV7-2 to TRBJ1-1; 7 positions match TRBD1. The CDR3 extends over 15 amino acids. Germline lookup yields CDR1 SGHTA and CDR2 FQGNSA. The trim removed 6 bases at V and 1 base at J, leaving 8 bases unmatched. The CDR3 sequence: CASSRGDRKNTEAFF. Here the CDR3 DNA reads TGTGCCAGCAGTCGGGGGGACAGAAAGAACACTGAAGCTTTCTTT.

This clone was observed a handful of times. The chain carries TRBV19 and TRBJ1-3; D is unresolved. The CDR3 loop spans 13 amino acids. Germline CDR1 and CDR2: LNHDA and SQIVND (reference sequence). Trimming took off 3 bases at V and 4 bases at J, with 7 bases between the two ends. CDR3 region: CASSIGRGNTIYF. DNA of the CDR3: TGTGCCAGTAGTATCGGCAGGGGAAACACCATATATTTT.